The clone carrying this TCR beta chain showed up just once. Its specificity is not known. TCRdb's copy holds only in-frame clones and misses some; the assay was immunoSEQ multiplex PCR. The sample has about 30,000 clones, 80% seen once. The data derive from a study of Siglec-9 on CD8 T cells in melanoma. Study conclusions and caveats: Siglec-9 reportedly marks and regulates an effector memory CD8+ T-cell subset apparently accumulating in melanoma tumors.

Germline lookup yields CDR1 SQVTM and CDR2 ANQGSEA. Trimming removed 6 bases from V and 3 bases from J; junction bases left unmatched: 5. There are 13 residues in the CDR3. Sequencing was done on a sample of Siglec-9- CD8+ T cells sorted from blood. This TCR was recovered from a human donor in good health. This chain links TRBV29-1 with TRBJ1-3; TRBD1 agrees at 7 bases. This chain's CDR3 is CSVADRVGNTIYF. The CDR3 nucleotides read TGCAGCGTCGCCGACAGGGTTGGAAACACCATATATTTT.